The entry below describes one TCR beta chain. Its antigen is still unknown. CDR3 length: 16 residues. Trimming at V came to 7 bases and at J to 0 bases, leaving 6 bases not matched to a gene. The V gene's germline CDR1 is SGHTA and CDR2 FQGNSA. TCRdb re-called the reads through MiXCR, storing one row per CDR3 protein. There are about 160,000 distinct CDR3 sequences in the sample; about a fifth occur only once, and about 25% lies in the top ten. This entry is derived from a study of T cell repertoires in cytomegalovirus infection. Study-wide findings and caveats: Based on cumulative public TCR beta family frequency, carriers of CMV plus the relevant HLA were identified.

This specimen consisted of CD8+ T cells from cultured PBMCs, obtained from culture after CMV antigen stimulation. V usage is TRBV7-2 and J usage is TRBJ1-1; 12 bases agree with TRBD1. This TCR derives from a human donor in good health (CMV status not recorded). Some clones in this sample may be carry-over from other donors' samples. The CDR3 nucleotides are TGTGCCAGCAAACCGGGACAGGGGGCCCTGAACACTGAAGCTTTCTTT. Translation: CASKPGQGALNTEAFF.